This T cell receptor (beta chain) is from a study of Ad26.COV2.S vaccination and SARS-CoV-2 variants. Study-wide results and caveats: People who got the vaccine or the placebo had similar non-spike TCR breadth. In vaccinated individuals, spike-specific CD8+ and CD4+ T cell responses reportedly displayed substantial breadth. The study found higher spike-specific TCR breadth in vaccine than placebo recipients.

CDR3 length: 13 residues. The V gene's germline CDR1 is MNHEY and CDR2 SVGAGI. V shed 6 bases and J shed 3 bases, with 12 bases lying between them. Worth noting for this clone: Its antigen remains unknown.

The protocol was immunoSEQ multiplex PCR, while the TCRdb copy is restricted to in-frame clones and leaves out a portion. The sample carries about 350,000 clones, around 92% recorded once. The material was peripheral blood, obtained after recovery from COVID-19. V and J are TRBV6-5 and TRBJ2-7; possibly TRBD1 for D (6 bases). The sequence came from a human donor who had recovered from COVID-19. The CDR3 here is CASSFGQNYEQYF. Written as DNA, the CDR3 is TGTGCCAGCAGCTTCGGACAGAACTACGAGCAGTACTTC.